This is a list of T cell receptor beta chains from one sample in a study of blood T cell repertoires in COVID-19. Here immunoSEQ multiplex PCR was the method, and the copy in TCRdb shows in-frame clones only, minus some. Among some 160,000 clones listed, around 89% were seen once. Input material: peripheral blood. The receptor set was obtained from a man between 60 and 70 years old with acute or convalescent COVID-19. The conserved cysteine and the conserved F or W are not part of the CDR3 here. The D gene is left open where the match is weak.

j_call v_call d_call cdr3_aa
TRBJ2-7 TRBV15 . ATSRVGGSYEQY
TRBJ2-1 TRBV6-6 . ASVGLTYNEQF
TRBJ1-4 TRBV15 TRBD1 ATSTRQGVGEKLF
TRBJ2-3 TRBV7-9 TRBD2 ASSFSGGFPDTQY
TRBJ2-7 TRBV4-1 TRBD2 ASSQANRGGGSYEQY
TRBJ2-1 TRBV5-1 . ASSEGDKSNEQF
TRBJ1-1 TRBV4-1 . ASSQETPGWTEAF
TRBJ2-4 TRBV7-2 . ASSPAPPGKNIQY
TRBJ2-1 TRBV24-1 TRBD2 ATSDLGTNPF
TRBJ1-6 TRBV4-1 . ASSQSNSPLH
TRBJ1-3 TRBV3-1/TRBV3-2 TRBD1 ASSHRTGMGSGNTIY
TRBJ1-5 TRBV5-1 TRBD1 ASSFGQDSNQPQH
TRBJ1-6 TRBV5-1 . ASSLGYGDSPLH
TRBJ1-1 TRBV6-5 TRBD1 ASSQSGTGNTEAF
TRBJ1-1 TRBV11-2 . ASSTQGLTEAF
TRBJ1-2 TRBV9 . ASSVATGTNYGYT
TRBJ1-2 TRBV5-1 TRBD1 ASSLAQGVNYGYT
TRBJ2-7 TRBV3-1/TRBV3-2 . ASSQGTEAYYEQY
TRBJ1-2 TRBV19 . ASRQRGYGYT
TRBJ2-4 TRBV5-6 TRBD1 ASSLEGAGLAKNIQY
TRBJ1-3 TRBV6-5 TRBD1 ASMEGTVGNTIY
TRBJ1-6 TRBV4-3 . ASSQDQGRKPLH
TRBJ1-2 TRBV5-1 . ASSPRDIYKPFTDGYT
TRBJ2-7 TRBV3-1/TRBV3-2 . ASSPFLGVDEQY
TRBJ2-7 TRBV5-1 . ASSAAVGRADEQY
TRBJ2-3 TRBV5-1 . ASSLVKISTDTQY
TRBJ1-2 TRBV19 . ASSQQGPTYGYT
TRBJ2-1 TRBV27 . ASSLSGDNEQF
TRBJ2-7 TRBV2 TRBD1 ASRTDRDSYEQY
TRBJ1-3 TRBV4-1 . ASSQELVSGNTIY
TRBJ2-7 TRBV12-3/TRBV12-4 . ASSIRSYEQY
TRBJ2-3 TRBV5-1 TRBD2 ASSLGLAETDTQY
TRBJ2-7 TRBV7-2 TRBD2 ASSNSGRSSYEQY
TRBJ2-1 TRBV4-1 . ASSQHGQNGNEQF
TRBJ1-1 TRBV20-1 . SASTQGRGANTEAF
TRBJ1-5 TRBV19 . ASSERQGNQPQH
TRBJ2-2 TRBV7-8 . ASSLRPQTGELF
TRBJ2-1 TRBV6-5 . ASSSSGHEQF
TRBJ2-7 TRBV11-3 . ASSTPSANEQY
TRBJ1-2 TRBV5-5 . ASSREGRQNYGYT
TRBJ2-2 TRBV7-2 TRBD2 ASSLTSGGAGGELF